This T cell receptor beta chain was captured in a study of T cells expressing NK-cell markers. Study summary: Most of the eight sequenced donors were HCMV-seropositive; one was seronegative. Findings and limits, study-wide: Topping the CD3+CD56-NKG2C+ fraction as well were these clonotypes, in a few donors. NKG2C+ dominant clonotype frequencies in six donors were roughly 1.0-7.5% of CD8+ T cells.

Concerning this clonotype: Its antigen is as yet unknown.

The CDR3 has 14 residues. Production of TCR beta cDNA relied on 5'RACE template switching with UMIs. TCRdb re-analyzed the 5' RACE reads; it lists each CDR3 protein once, without DNA. This sample contains approximately 460,000 distinct CDR3 sequences. Sequencing input: blood T cells: a sorted CD56 or NKG2C T cell subset, CD4+ or CD8+ T cells, or bulk PBMC T cells (not recorded which). This TCR came from a woman between 18 and 70 years old in good health. This chain connects TRBV12-3 or TRBV12-4 to TRBJ2-5. The CDR3 region is CASSLALGQETQYF.